This TCR beta chain was found in a study of human T cells and chemical hapten exposure. Study context: For sensitization, 2% DPC was applied to a 2 cm by 2 cm patch of upper inner arm skin.

Study-wide results and limits: With patch test score, the counts of PT1 expanded TCRs showed a positive correlation.

To note about this clonotype: Its antigen is still unknown.

TCRdb analysed the RACE reads with MiXCR anew, one entry per CDR3 protein. Here the sample spans around 350,000 distinct CDR3 sequences, over 5% being singletons. Described time point: pre-sensitization, week 0. Indicated treatment: therapeutic diphenylcyclopropenone sensitization with weekly scalp DPC. Each donor was an alopecia patient between 18 and 70 years of age who qualified for DPC. The V end lost 8 bases, the J end lost 2 bases, and 13 bases lay between the germline ends. Germline loops: CDR1 MNHNY, CDR2 SVGAGI (reference sequence). This CDR3 is 13 amino acids long. This specimen consisted of whole blood, obtained in connection with sensitization to the hapten diphenylcyclopropenone (DPC). The chain joins TRBV6-6 to TRBJ2-7; D is perhaps TRBD2 (5 bases). The origin of this receptor is a young woman with alopecia areata. Some clones in this sample may be carry-over from other donors' samples. Written as DNA, the CDR3 is TGTGCCAGCCGTCTAGCCGGGGCCTACGAGCAGTACTTC. This encodes CASRLAGAYEQYF.